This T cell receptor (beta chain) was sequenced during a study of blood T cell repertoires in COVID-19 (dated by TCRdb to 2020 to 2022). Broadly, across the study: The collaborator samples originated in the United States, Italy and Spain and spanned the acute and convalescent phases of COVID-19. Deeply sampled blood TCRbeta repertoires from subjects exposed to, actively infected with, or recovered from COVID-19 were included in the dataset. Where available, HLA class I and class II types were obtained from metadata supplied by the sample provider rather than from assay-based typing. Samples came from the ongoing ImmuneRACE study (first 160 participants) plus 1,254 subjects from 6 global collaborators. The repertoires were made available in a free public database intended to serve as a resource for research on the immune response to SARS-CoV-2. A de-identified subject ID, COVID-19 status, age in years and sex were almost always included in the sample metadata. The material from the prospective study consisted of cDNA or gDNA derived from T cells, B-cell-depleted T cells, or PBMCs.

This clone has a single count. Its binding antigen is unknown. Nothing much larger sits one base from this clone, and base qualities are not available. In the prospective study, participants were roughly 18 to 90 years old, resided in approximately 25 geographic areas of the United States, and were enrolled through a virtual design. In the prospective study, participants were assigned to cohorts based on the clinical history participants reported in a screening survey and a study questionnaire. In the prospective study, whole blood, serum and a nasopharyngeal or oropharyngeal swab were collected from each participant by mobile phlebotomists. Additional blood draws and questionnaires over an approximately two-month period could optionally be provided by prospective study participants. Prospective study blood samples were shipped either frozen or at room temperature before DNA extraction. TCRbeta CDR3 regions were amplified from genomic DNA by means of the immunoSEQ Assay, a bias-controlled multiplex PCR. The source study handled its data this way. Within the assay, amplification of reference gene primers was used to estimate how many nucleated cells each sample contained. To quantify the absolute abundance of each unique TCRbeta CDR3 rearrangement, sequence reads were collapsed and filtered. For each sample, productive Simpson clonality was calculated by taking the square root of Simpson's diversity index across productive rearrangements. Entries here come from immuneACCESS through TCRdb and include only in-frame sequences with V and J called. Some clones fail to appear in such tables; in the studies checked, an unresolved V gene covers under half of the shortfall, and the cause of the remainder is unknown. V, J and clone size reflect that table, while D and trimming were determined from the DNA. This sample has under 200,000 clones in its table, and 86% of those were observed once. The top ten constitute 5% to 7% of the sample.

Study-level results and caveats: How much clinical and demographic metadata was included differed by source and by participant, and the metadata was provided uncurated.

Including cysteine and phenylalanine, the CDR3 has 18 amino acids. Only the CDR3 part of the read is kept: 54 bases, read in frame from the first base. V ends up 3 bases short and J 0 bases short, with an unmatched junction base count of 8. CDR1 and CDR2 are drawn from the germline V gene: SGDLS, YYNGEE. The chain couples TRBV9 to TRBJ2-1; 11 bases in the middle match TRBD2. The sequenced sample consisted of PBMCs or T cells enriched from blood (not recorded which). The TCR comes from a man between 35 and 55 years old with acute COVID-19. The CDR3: CASSGRSGLAASYNEQFF. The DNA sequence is TGTGCCAGCAGCGGGAGGTCGGGACTAGCGGCCTCCTACAATGAGCAGTTCTTC. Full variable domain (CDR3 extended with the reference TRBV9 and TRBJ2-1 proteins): DSGVTQTPKHLITATGQRVTLRCSPRSGDLSVYWYQQSLDQGLQFLIQYYNGEERAKGNILERFSAQQFPDLHSELNLSSLELGDSALYFCASSGRSGLAASYNEQFFGPGTRLTVL.